The rows below give T cell receptor beta chains drawn from one sample of a study of radiation and T cells in renal cell carcinoma. Sequenced by immunoSEQ multiplex PCR; TCRdb stores in-frame clones only, minus some. The table records around 78,000 clones, 80% to 90% of them present only once. Sample: blood, taken from a patient whose treatment included radiotherapy and nephrectomy. The receptors originated from a woman in her sixties or seventies with renal cell carcinoma. CDR3s include the opening cysteine and the closing phenylalanine or tryptophan. Each record gives: J gene, clone size, V gene, D gene, CDR3 DNA, CDR3 protein. A D gene is named only where the DNA matches it firmly. Clone size is not always given. Where it is, it says once, few, many or a class for expanded clones.

TRBJ2-1	NA	TRBV5-4	TRBD2	TGTGCCAGCAGCCCTGGCCCGGGACTAGCGGGGACCAATGAGCAGTTCTTC	CASSPGPGLAGTNEQFF
TRBJ1-1	NA	TRBV7-2	NA	TGTGCCAGCAGTACGAAGCCGCAGGGAAAAGCTTTCTTT	CASSTKPQGKAFF
TRBJ1-2	NA	TRBV27	NA	TGTGCCAGCTCCTCCCGGGGGGGAAGTTGGGGCTACACCTTC	CASSSRGGSWGYTF
TRBJ1-6	NA	TRBV6-1	NA	TGTGCCAGCAGCGACGGACTGAATTCACCCCTCCACTTT	CASSDGLNSPLHF
TRBJ2-7	NA	TRBV10-1	NA	TGCGCCAGCAGTGAGTCTGAGCCCTCCGAGCAGTACTTC	CASSESEPSEQYF
TRBJ1-2	NA	TRBV9	TRBD1	TGTGCCAGCAGCGCGTGGGACAGGGGGCTCGGTGGCTACACCTTC	CASSAWDRGLGGYTF
TRBJ1-2	NA	TRBV28	TRBD1	TGTGCCAGCAGGGTGACAGGGCGGGGCTACACCTTC	CASRVTGRGYTF
TRBJ1-6	NA	TRBV4-3	TRBD1	TGCGCCAGCAGCCACGGGACAGTCGCTTCACCCCTCCACTTT	CASSHGTVASPLHF
TRBJ2-7	NA	TRBV9	NA	TGTGCCAGCAGCGTAGGGGGTCGCGAGCAGTACTTC	CASSVGGREQYF
TRBJ2-5	once	TRBV5-1	TRBD1	TGCGCCAGCAGCTTGGTAGCCGGAGGGACAGGGGGTCCAGAGACCCAGTACTTC	CASSLVAGGTGGPETQYF
TRBJ1-2	NA	TRBV4-3	TRBD1	TGCGCCAGCAGCCAAGACGGGGACAGGGCTAATGGCTACACCTTC	CASSQDGDRANGYTF
TRBJ2-7	once	TRBV4-3	TRBD1	TGCGCCAGCAGCCACGGGACAGGGGCCTACGAGCAGTACTTC	CASSHGTGAYEQYF
TRBJ1-5	NA	TRBV30	NA	TGTGCCTGGAGTATAGGAAGCAATCAGCCCCAGCATTTT	CAWSIGSNQPQHF
TRBJ1-1	NA	TRBV4-1	TRBD1	TGCGCCAGCGAACCAGACAGGGGGTTTGCTGAAGCTTTCTTT	CASEPDRGFAEAFF
TRBJ1-6	NA	TRBV28	NA	TGTGCCAGCAGCTTAGGACAGCTTTCACCCCTCCACTTT	CASSLGQLSPLHF
TRBJ1-4	few	TRBV4-1	NA	TGCGCCAGCAGCCAAGTTGAGGGATTTCGTAATGAAAAACTGTTTTTT	CASSQVEGFRNEKLFF
TRBJ1-4	NA	TRBV7-2	NA	TGTGCCAGCAGCCTAGGACCAGGGAATGAAAAACTGTTTTTT	CASSLGPGNEKLFF
TRBJ2-5	NA	TRBV25-1	NA	TGTGCCAGCACTCCTGGCCATGGGAGAGAGACCCAGTACTTC	CASTPGHGRETQYF
TRBJ1-2	NA	TRBV9	TRBD1	TGTGCCAGCAGCACCGGGACAGTCACCCCCTATGGCTACACCTTC	CASSTGTVTPYGYTF
TRBJ2-7	NA	TRBV11-3	NA	TGTGCCAGCAGCTTAGTATTAGGGGGGGCGGCCTACGAGCAGTACTTC	CASSLVLGGAAYEQYF
TRBJ2-5	NA	TRBV27	NA	TGTGCCAGCAGTTTGACCACTCAAGAGACCCAGTACTTC	CASSLTTQETQYF
TRBJ2-7	NA	TRBV7-2	NA	TGTGCCAGCAGCCGCCCTGGTGGCAGGATCGAGCAGTACTTC	CASSRPGGRIEQYF
TRBJ1-2	NA	TRBV6-6	TRBD1	TGTGCCAGCAGTTACAGGGGGACAGGGGGCATCTATGGCTACACCTTC	CASSYRGTGGIYGYTF
TRBJ2-3	NA	TRBV5-4	TRBD2	TGTGCCAGCAGTTCCCGACTAGCGGGGTTCACAGATACGCAGTATTTT	CASSSRLAGFTDTQYF